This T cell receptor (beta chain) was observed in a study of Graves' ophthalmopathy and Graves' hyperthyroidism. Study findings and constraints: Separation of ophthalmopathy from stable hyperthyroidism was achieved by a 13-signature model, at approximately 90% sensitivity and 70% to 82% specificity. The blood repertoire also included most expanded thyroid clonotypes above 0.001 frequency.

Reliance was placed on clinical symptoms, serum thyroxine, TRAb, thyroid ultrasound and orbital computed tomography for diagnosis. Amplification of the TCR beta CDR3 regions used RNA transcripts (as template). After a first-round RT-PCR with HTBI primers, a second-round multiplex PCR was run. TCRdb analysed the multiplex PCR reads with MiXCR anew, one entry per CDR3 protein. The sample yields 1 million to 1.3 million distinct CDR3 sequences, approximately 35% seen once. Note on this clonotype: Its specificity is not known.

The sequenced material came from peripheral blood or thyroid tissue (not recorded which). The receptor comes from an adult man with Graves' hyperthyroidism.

CDR3 loop: CASSLLSGPTEAFF. The CDR3, as DNA: TGTGCCAGCAGCTTACTGTCAGGCCCCACTGAAGCTTTCTTT. The chain carries TRBV7-2 and TRBJ1-1, with D unclear. Looked up from germline, CDR1 is SGHTA and CDR2 is FQGNSA. The length of the CDR3 is 14 residues. Between the trimmed V and J ends, which lost 2 bases and 4 bases, there was a span of 11 bases.